The T cell receptor (beta chain) described here comes from a study of regulatory T cells in long-lasting Graves disease. On the study more broadly: Persistence in Graves' disease denoted antithyroid drug use beyond 5 years alongside positive TSH receptor antibodies.

The time point here: persistent/refractory GD, antithyroid drugs over 5 years with positive TRAb. Extracted RNA from PBMCs served as the source of the TCR library. American Thyroid Association guidelines defined Graves' disease diagnosis. Recruitment took place at an endocrinology department in Xi'an, China. Sequencing libraries for TCR beta were prepared with iRepertoire HTBI primers and Arm-PCR of CDR3 regions. Authors' analysis steps: Samples collectively showed approximately 62 TRBV and around 15 TRBJ segments. TCRdb reprocessed the multiplex PCR reads with MiXCR, giving one entry per CDR3 protein. TCRdb assigned the V and J calls; the authors' analysis was not used. The data hold 500,000 to 800,000 distinct CDR3 sequences, with about 30% observed a single time. This clonotype was recorded a few times. Germline CDR1 and CDR2: LGHDT and YNNKEL (reference sequence). The CDR3 runs 14 residues. Trimming stripped 1 base from V and 6 bases from J, with 9 bases between.

This clonotype originated in a female donor with Graves disease. The rearrangement joins TRBV3-1 to TRBJ2-2; D not certain. The sample in question was peripheral blood mononuclear cells (PBMCs), obtained when the disease was refractory, from a patient treated with antithyroid drugs. Here the CDR3 DNA reads TGTGCCAGCAGCCAAGTTGCTGGCGCCGGGGAGCTGTTTTTT. As protein: CASSQVAGAGELFF.